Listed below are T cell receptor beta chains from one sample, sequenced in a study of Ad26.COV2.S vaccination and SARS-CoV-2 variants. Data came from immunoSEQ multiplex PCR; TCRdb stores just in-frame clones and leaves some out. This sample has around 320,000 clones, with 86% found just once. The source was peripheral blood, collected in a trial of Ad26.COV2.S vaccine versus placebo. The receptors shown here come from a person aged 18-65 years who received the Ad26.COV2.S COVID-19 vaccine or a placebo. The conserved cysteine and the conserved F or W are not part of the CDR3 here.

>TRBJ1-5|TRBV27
ASSFRDRVDQPQH
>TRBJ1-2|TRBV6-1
ASSEAIHETYGYT
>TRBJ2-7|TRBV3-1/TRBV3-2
ASSQGATGRNEQY
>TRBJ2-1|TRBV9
ASSVEIGGNEQF
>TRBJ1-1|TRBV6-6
ASSYLSVGDTEAF
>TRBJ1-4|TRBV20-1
SASRPAAHNEKLF
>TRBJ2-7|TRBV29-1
SVEEQGYEQY
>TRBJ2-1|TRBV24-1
ATSASGGSTTEQF
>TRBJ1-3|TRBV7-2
ASSTGPWGGNTIY
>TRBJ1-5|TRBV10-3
AISETVNQPQH
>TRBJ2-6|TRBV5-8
ASTDFPDRLSSGANVLT
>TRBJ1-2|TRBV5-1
ASSLGPGAGYT
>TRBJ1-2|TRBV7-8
ASSLQGADYGYT
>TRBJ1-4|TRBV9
ASSVDPTNEKLF
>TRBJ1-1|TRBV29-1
SAGHTNTEAF
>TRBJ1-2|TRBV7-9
ASSPSRQGLGYGYT
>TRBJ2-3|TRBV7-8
ASSYGTGPTADTQY
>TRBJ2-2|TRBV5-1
ASSLDDGGRNTGELF
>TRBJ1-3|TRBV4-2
ASSHATGGSGNTIY
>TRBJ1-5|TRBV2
ASRQVTNQPQH
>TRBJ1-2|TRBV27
ASSLSNRPGERGYT
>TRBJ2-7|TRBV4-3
ASSQGSRGYEQY
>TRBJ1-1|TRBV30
AWSVGQARRTEAF
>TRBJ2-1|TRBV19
ASSIVQGIFYNEQF
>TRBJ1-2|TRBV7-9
ASSSLGVGGYT
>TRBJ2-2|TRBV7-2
ASSRDRSNTGELF
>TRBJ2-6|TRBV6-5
ASRGVSGANVLT
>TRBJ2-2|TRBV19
ASSIPGLATNTGELF
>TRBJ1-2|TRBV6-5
ASQTGYNYGYT
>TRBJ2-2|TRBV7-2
ASSLTGTKFPGELF
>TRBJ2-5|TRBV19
LGGGDQQETQY
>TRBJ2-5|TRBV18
ASSSWGSWETQY
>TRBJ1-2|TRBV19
ATRRTGGSDGYT
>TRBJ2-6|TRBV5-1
ASSLVVQGANVLT
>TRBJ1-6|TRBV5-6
ASSPSPRQFRMLPLH
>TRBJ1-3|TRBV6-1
ASSETGRGTIY
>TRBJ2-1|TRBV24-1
ATSDSAPFTGGPHNEQF
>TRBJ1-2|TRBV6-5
ASRDPPGLGGYT
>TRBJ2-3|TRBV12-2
ASRLAQKTEGETQY
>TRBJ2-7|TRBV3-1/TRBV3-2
ASSRLAGSYEQY
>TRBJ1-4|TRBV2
ASRASGTINEKLF
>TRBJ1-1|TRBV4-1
ASSQDTLGQSF
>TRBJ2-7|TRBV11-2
ASSLNGGTVPYEQY
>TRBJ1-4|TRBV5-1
ASKAGATNEKLF
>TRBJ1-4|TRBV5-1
ASSHTGGPNEKLF
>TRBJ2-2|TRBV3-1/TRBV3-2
ASSRSSGGASTGELF
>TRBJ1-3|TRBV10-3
AIRGQGAGNTIY
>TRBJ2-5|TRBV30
AWSPRGGVGTQY
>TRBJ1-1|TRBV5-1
ASSWTVVGPNTEAF
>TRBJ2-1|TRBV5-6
ASSPKPKGSNEQF
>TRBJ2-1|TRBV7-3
ASSPQLAGGGEQF
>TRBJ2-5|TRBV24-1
ATSDPGAPGETQY